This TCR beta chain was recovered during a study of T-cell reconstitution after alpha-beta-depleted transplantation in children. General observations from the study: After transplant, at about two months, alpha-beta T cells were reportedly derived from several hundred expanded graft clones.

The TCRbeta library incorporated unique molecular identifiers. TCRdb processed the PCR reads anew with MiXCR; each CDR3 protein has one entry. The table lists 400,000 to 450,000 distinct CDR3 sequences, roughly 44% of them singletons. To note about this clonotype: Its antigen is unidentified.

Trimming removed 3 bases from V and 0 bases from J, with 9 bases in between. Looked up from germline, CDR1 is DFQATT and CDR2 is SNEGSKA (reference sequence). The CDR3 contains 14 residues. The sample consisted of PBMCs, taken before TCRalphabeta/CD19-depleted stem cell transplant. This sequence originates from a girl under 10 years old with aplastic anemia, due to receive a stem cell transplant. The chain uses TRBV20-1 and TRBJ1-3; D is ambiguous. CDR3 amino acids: CSARGPLSGNTIYF. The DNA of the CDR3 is TGCAGTGCTAGGGGTCCCCTCTCTGGAAACACCATATATTTT.